Below, one T cell receptor (beta chain) is given with its context. Its target is unknown. These data originate in a study of identifying expanded T cells in peripheral blood. Germline CDR1 reads SGHVS; CDR2 reads FQNEAQ. The V gene lost 1 base and the J gene lost 4 bases, with 19 bases spanning the gap. The CDR3 totals 17 residues. The study, taken as a whole, reports: Variance in clone template counts between two-week samples significantly increased with total template count across all healthy donors. Differentially abundant clones: around 1.2 between replicates, about 17 at 2 to 3 weeks, 19 to 20 at four.

Generated by immunoSEQ multiplex PCR, the TCRdb table keeps only in-frame clones and is missing some. Of around 99,000 clones listed, 88% are singletons. During the collection period, no donor immune events like infections were recorded. Material for sequencing was blood. This chain joins TRBV7-8 and TRBJ1-2, with D perhaps TRBD1 (5 bases). This receptor was identified in a person aged 18 to 70 in good health. CDR3 amino acids: CASSLEPYSGLIYGYTF. CDR3 sequence (DNA): TGTGCCAGCAGCTTAGAACCGTACTCGGGGCTGATCTATGGCTACACCTTC.